The rows below give T cell receptor beta chains drawn from one sample of a study of beta chain features in type 1 diabetes. Only in-frame clones appear in the TCRdb table, and some are missing; sequencing was by immunoSEQ multiplex PCR. The sample lists about 120,000 clones; 15% to 20% were seen once. Sequencing was performed on central memory CD4+ T cells from blood. These receptor sequences come from a man under 40 with type 1 diabetes. CDR3s include the opening cysteine and the closing phenylalanine or tryptophan. Some rows mark clone size as missing; the rest say once, few, many or name a class of expanded clone.

size | J | V | CDR3
few | TRBJ2-7 | TRBV25-1 | CASSEFAGQGYEQYF
. | TRBJ2-7 | TRBV4-3 | CASSQDGLGRGREQYF
. | TRBJ2-7 | TRBV6-5 | CASSYRGAGDEQYF
few | TRBJ2-7 | TRBV7-2 | CASSSGTYSSYEQYF
. | TRBJ2-3 | TRBV6-5 | CASSLRGDTQYF
few | TRBJ2-5 | TRBV5-1 | CASSTGTGGETQYF
few | TRBJ1-1 | TRBV5-1 | CASSSQAPTEAFF
. | TRBJ2-5 | TRBV27 | CASRQRPSGGEETQYF
. | TRBJ1-2 | TRBV4-3 | CASSQDPQGRNYGYTF
once | TRBJ2-5 | TRBV4-3 | CASSQNPTGTGETQYF
. | TRBJ1-4 | TRBV9 | CASSGGRGEKLFF
few | TRBJ1-4 | TRBV18 | CASGEVQGSEKLFF
. | TRBJ1-4 | TRBV29-1 | CSVEGTGDNEKLFF
. | TRBJ2-7 | TRBV19 | CASKQQVTSYEQYF
. | TRBJ1-2 | TRBV30 | CAWSGLGTGERNGYTF
few | TRBJ2-5 | TRBV20-1 | CSASSRETQYF
few | TRBJ2-3 | TRBV9 | CASSVGTATDTQYF
many | TRBJ2-2 | TRBV7-2 | CASSQVTGLTGELFF
. | TRBJ2-6 | TRBV28 | CASSYPPHSGANVLTF
few | TRBJ2-7 | TRBV6-5 | CASSAQGQGGHEQYF
few | TRBJ1-4 | TRBV30 | CAWSVRLNEKLFF
few | TRBJ1-1 | TRBV4-1 | CASSQVGSEQSGAFF
. | TRBJ2-5 | TRBV2 | CASSGSGEETQYF
few | TRBJ2-3 | TRBV4-3 | CASSQGLAGMNTQYF